This T cell receptor (beta chain) was recorded in a study of CD8+CD57+ T cells in acquired aplastic anemia. Germline CDR1 is ENHRY and CDR2 is SYGVKD. V was pared by 2 bases and J by 7 bases, with 9 bases between. CDR3 size: 14 residues. This clonotype was seen only once. The antigen remains unidentified. Possible read error: a much larger clone is one base away. General study results and limits: No significant difference in CD8+ Simpson's diversity was found between patients and controls.

Sequencing was done on patients that had shown CD8+CD57+ cell expansion by flow cytometry. Every one of the patients had aplastic anemia (severe, acquired). TCR beta VDJ and CDR3 profiling used genomic DNA as template. TCRdb re-called the reads through MiXCR, storing one row per CDR3 protein. The sample lists about 250,000 distinct CDR3 sequences, 40% to 50% seen once, with 6.5% to 8% in the top ten. V and J are TRBV10-3 and TRBJ1-6; D might be TRBD1 (6 bases). The sequence derives from a human donor with aplastic anemia. The sequenced sample consisted of sorted CD4+, CD8+, or CD8+CD57+ T cells (not recorded which) from PBMCs. CDR3: CAISETQGNSPLHF. Written as DNA, the CDR3 is TGTGCCATCAGTGAGACCCAGGGGAATTCACCCCTCCACTTT.